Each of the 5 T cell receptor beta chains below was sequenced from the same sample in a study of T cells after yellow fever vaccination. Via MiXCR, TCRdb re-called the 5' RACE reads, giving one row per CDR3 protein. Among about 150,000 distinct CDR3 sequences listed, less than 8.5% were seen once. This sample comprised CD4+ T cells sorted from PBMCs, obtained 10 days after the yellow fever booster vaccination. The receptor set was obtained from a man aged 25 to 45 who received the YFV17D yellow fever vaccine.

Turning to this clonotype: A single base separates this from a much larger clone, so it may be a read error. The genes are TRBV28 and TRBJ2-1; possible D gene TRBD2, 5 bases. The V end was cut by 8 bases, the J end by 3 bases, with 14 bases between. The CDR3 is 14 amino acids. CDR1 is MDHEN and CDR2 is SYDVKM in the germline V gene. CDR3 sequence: CASGRPGNYNEQFF. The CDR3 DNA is TGTGCCAGCGGTAGGCCCGGGAACTACAATGAGCAGTTCTTC.

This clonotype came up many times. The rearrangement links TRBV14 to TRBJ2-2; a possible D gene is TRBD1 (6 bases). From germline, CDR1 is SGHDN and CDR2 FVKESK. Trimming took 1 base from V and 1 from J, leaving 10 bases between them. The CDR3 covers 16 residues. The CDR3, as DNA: TGTGCCAGCAGCCAAGTCCCGGGACAGAACACCGGGGAGCTGTTTTTT. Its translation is CASSQVPGQNTGELFF.

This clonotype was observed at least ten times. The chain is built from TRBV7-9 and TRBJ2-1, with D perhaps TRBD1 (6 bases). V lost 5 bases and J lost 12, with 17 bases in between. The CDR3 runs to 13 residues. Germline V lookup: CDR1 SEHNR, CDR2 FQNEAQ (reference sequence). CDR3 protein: CASSLGQWGWQFF. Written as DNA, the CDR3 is TGTGCCAGCAGCCTCGGACAGTGGGGATGGCAGTTCTTC.

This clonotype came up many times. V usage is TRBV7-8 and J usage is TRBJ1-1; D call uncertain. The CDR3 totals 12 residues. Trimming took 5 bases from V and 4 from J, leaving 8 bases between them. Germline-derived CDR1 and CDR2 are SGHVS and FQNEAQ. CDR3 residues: CASSHPITEAFF. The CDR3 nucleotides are TGTGCCAGCAGCCACCCCATCACTGAAGCTTTCTTT.

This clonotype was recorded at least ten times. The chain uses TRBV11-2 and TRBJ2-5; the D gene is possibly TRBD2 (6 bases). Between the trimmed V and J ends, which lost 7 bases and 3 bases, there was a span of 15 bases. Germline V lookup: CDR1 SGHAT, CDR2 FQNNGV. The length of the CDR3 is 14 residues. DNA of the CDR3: TGTGCCAGCACAAAAGGGGACTCTGAAGAGACCCAGTACTTC. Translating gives CASTKGDSEETQYF.